This record covers a single T cell receptor beta chain. As yet, its antigen is unknown. Donors had no recently reported acute infections or vaccinations and were HIV-negative. Donors were Caucasian adults residing in Nashville, Tennessee, USA. This sample was taken from a study of shared clonotypes between healthy human individuals. The wider study: Each donor had three CD4 naive, three CD4 memory, two CD8 naive and one CD8 memory plate. Overall study results and limits: The rarefaction results pointed to incomplete sorted-subset sequencing despite large depth.

The ends were cut back, 1 base at V and 5 bases at J, with 15 bases in the middle. Germline CDR1 is MDHEN and CDR2 is SYDVKM. The CDR3 totals 16 residues. Method: immunoSEQ multiplex PCR; TCRdb's copy keeps in-frame clones and lacks some. The table shows about 680,000 clones, with approximately 79% occurring only once. The receptor was isolated from a woman in her twenties or thirties in good health. Sequences were obtained from memory CD4+ T cells sorted from blood. Subset indicated: CD45RA-negative fraction. The rearrangement joins TRBV28 to TRBJ2-1; D call uncertain. CDR3 bases: TGTGCCAGCAGTTTATTAACCTATAACTACGACAATGAGCAGTTCTTC. It specifies CASSLLTYNYDNEQFF. The whole variable domain, filled in from reference TRBV28 and TRBJ2-1, reads DVKVTQSSRYLVKRTGEKVFLECVQDMDHENMFWYRQDPGLGLRLIYFSYDVKMKEKGDIPEGYSVSREKKERFSLILESASTNQTSMYLCASSLLTYNYDNEQFFGPGTRLTVL.